Below are 29 T cell receptor beta chains sequenced from a single sample in a study of blood T cell repertoires in COVID-19. Sequenced by immunoSEQ multiplex PCR; TCRdb stores in-frame clones only, minus some. The table lists 250,000 to 300,000 clones, about 86% of them singletons, with 3.6% in the top ten. The sample consisted of peripheral blood. Every receptor here comes from a man younger than 30 with active or convalescent COVID-19.

V is TRBV9 and J is TRBJ2-7, with 9 positions matching TRBD1. This CDR3 has 14 residues. V lost 3 bases to trimming and J lost 4 bases; unmatched junction nucleotides: 5. Germline V lookup: CDR1 SGDLS, CDR2 YYNGEE. CDR3 amino acids: CASSAGTGLYEQYF. CDR3 sequence (DNA): TGTGCCAGCAGCGCCGGGACAGGGCTTTACGAGCAGTACTTC.

This chain connects TRBV5-1 to TRBJ1-2, with D hard to call. The CDR3 has 12 amino acids. In germline, CDR1 is SGHRS, CDR2 YFSETQ. V gave up 5 bases and J gave up 2 bases, with 7 bases separating them. The CDR3, as DNA: TGCGCCAGCAGGGAGCAGAACTATGGCTACACCTTC. Protein sequence: CASREQNYGYTF.

Remarks on this clone: The sample holds other DNA sequences that translate to the same CDR3. The V and J genes are TRBV5-1 and TRBJ2-5; D is ambiguous. This CDR3 region has 11 residues. Germline CDR1 is SGHRS and CDR2 is YFSETQ. Trimming took 4 bases from V and 2 from J, leaving 3 bases between them. The CDR3 nucleotides are TGCGCCAGCAGCCTACAAGAGACCCAGTACTTC. It is translated as CASSLQETQYF. The whole variable domain, filled in from reference TRBV5-1 and TRBJ2-5, reads KAGVTQTPRYLIKTRGQQVTLSCSPISGHRSVSWYQQTPGQGLQFLFEYFSETQRNKGNFPGRFSGRQFSNSRSEMNVSTLELGDSALYLCASSLQETQYFGPGTRLLVL.

The chain links TRBV2 to TRBJ1-4, with a weak D call TRBD1 (5 bases). Germline V gene sequence: CDR1 SNHLY, CDR2 FYNNEI. V lost 4 bases to trimming and J lost 4 bases, with 16 bases between them. This CDR3 is 16 amino acids long. The CDR3 DNA reads as TGTGCCAGCAGTGCGGATTCCAGGGCCTATAATGAAAAACTGTTTTTT. Encoded protein: CASSADSRAYNEKLFF.

V usage is TRBV7-2 and J usage is TRBJ1-2; 8 positions match TRBD1. Trimming removed 3 bases from V and 6 bases from J; junction bases left unmatched: 6. CDR3 size: 14 residues. Germline CDR1 and CDR2: SGHTA and FQGNSA. In nucleotides, the CDR3 is TGTGCCAGCAGCTTGTTCCAGGGGGCGGATGGCTACACCTTC. It specifies CASSLFQGADGYTF.

On this clone: Other DNA sequences in this sample translate to the same CDR3. The chain couples TRBV7-9 to TRBJ1-2; tentative D call: TRBD1 (5 bases). The CDR3 covers 13 residues. In germline, CDR1 is SEHNR, CDR2 FQNEAQ (reference sequence). Trimming pared 1 base from V and 5 bases from J, leaving 8 bases between. CDR3 region: CASSLGGGYGYTF. The CDR3 nucleotides read TGTGCCAGCAGCTTAGGCGGGGGATATGGCTACACCTTC.

J is TRBJ1-1 and V is TRBV6-6, with D uncertain. CDR3 length equals 13 residues. Trimming took off 6 bases at V and 4 bases at J, with 12 bases between the two ends. The germline gives CDR1 MNHNY, CDR2 SVGAGI (reference sequence). CDR3 DNA: TGTGCCAGCAGCCGAGTGGGAGGCACTGAAGCTTTCTTT. Its protein is CASSRVGGTEAFF.

The V and J genes are TRBV9 and TRBJ2-3, with unresolved D. The CDR3 totals 12 residues. Germline V gene data show CDR1 as SGDLS and CDR2 as YYNGEE. Trimming left V 3 bases short and J 5 bases short, with 7 bases between. For the CDR3, the DNA is TGTGCCAGCAGCGCTCCTAGAGATACGCAGTATTTT. It translates to CASSAPRDTQYF. The variable domain in full, with the rest retrieved from reference TRBV9 and TRBJ2-3, is DSGVTQTPKHLITATGQRVTLRCSPRSGDLSVYWYQQSLDQGLQFLIQYYNGEERAKGNILERFSAQQFPDLHSELNLSSLELGDSALYFCASSAPRDTQYFGPGTRLTVL.

CDR3 DNA sequence: TGTGCCAGCAGATCGGACAGGGGACTCACTGAAGCTTTCTTT. Its protein is CASRSDRGLTEAFF. This chain uses TRBV2 with TRBJ1-1; 9 bases match TRBD1. Germline lookup yields CDR1 SNHLY and CDR2 FYNNEI. The V gene end was trimmed by 6 bases and the J gene end by 4 bases; junction bases not matched to a gene: 6. The CDR3 sequence is 14 residues long. The entire variable domain, with the rest obtained from reference TRBV2 and TRBJ1-1, is as follows: EPEVTQTPSHQVTQMGQEVILRCVPISNHLYFYWYRQILGQKVEFLVSFYNNEISEKSEIFDDQFSVERPDGSNFTLKIRSTKLEDSAMYFCASRSDRGLTEAFFGQGTRLTVV.

The J gene is TRBJ2-7, the V gene TRBV7-9; D is possibly TRBD1 (5 bases). Trimming left V 9 bases short and J 1 base short, with 13 bases between. The germline gives CDR1 SEHNR, CDR2 FQNEAQ (reference sequence). The CDR3 spans 13 residues. The CDR3 DNA reads as TGTGCCAGTAACACAGGACCGTCCTACGAGCAGTACTTC. It codes for CASNTGPSYEQYF.

The chain has TRBV25-1 and TRBJ2-2; weak D call: TRBD1 (6 bases). With 4 bases removed from V and 3 bases from J, the gap between germline ends came to 9 bases. CDR1 MGHDK and CDR2 SYGVNS come from the germline V gene. CDR3 length: 14 residues. The CDR3 protein is CASSGAGDTGELFF. CDR3 nucleotide sequence: TGTGCCAGCAGTGGGGCAGGGGACACCGGGGAGCTGTTTTTT.

V is TRBV6-4 and J is TRBJ2-1; TRBD2 matches 8 bases. V lost 2 bases, J lost 1 base, and 7 bases stayed unmatched. The CDR3 consists of 17 residues. From germline, CDR1 is MRHNA and CDR2 SNTAGT. In DNA form, the CDR3 reads TGTGCCAGCAGTGACGGCCGGGCGGGAGGATCCTACAATGAGCAGTTCTTC. Its translation: CASSDGRAGGSYNEQFF.

The chain carries TRBV6-1 and TRBJ1-6, with TRBD1 as a possible D gene (5 bases). Deletions cut 0 bases from V and 9 bases from J, with 12 bases between. Germline CDR1 is MNHNS and CDR2 is SASEGT. The CDR3 has 15 amino acids. The CDR3 protein is CASSEARQGISPLHF. In DNA form, the CDR3 reads TGTGCCAGCAGTGAAGCGCGTCAGGGTATTTCACCCCTCCACTTT.

The chain recombines TRBV3-1 (or the pseudogene TRBV3-2) with TRBJ2-5, with TRBD2 matching 10 bases. The trim removed 1 base at V and 4 bases at J, leaving 12 bases unmatched. CDR1 and CDR2 from the germline V gene are LGHDT and YNNKEL (reference sequence). This CDR3 spans 18 amino acids. The CDR3 sequence: CASSQGTSGSSQGETQYF. The CDR3 coding sequence is TGTGCCAGCAGCCAAGGGACTAGCGGTTCTTCTCAAGGAGAGACCCAGTACTTC.

In nucleotides, the CDR3 is TGTGCCAGCAGTTTATCTAGCGGGTACTCTGGGGCCAACGTCCTGACTTTC. This translates into CASSLSSGYSGANVLTF. This rearrangement joins TRBV27 to TRBJ2-6, with 7 nucleotides matching TRBD2. V was clipped by 0 bases and J by 0 bases; unmatched bases: 2. The CDR3 contains 17 residues. In germline, CDR1 is MNHEY, CDR2 SMNVEV (reference sequence).

V is TRBV5-1 and J is TRBJ2-2, with D possibly being TRBD2 (6 bases). The V end was cut by 1 base, the J end by 5 bases, with 12 bases between. The CDR3 has 15 amino acids. From germline, CDR1 is SGHRS and CDR2 YFSETQ. The CDR3 nucleotides read TGCGCCAGCAGCTTGAACGGGAGAGGAACCGGGGAGCTGTTTTTT. Amino acid sequence: CASSLNGRGTGELFF.

The chain recombines TRBV5-1 with TRBJ1-3; a possible D gene is TRBD1 (5 bases). Germline lookup yields CDR1 SGHRS and CDR2 YFSETQ. The V and J ends lost 2 bases and 3 bases respectively, with 18 bases between them. This CDR3 comprises 17 residues. The CDR3 loop is CASSLGGLGLDGNTIYF. The CDR3 DNA is TGCGCCAGCAGCTTAGGCGGCTTGGGACTGGATGGAAACACCATATATTTT.

The CDR3 here is CASSQLPGGVYYGYTF. CDR3 coding DNA: TGTGCCAGCAGCCAACTCCCGGGGGGGGTGTACTATGGCTACACCTTC. This chain connects TRBV3-1 (or the pseudogene TRBV3-2) to TRBJ1-2; tentative D call: TRBD1 (5 bases). CDR1 is LGHDT, CDR2 YNNKEL, per germline (reference sequence). There are 16 residues in the CDR3. Trimming shortened V by 2 bases and J by 3 bases, and 16 bases separated the two germline ends.

The chain links TRBV5-4 to TRBJ2-3, with D tentatively TRBD1 (5 bases). Germline V gene sequence: CDR1 SGHNT, CDR2 YYREEE (reference sequence). The V gene lost 2 bases and the J gene lost 5 bases, with 15 bases spanning the gap. The CDR3 runs to 15 residues. The DNA of the CDR3 is TGTGCCAGCAGCTTTGGGCCTAGTCAGGGAGATACGCAGTATTTT. Amino acid sequence: CASSFGPSQGDTQYF.

The CDR3 bases are TGCGCCAGCAGCCAAGCCGCGGGGGGACGCACAGATACGCAGTATTTT. Protein sequence: CASSQAAGGRTDTQYF. The V gene is TRBV4-1, the J gene TRBJ2-3, with TRBD2 identical over 8 bases. V was clipped by 1 base and J by 1 base; unmatched bases: 4. Germline CDR1 is MGHRA and CDR2 is YSYEKL. The CDR3 sequence is 16 residues long.

This sequence joins TRBV5-1 and TRBJ2-5; TRBD2 matches at 8 bases. Germline loops: CDR1 SGHRS, CDR2 YFSETQ. This CDR3 has 14 residues. J was trimmed by 5 bases and V by 2 bases; bases with no gene match: 5. The CDR3 bases are TGCGCCAGCAGCTTTAGCGGGATGGGGGAGACCCAGTACTTC. Its protein product is CASSFSGMGETQYF. Filled out from reference TRBV5-1 and TRBJ2-5, the complete variable domain reads KAGVTQTPRYLIKTRGQQVTLSCSPISGHRSVSWYQQTPGQGLQFLFEYFSETQRNKGNFPGRFSGRQFSNSRSEMNVSTLELGDSALYLCASSFSGMGETQYFGPGTRLLVL.

The V and J genes are TRBV6-5 and TRBJ2-7; 8 bases fit TRBD1. Germline CDR1 MNHEY, CDR2 SVGAGI. The junction had 8 bases not matched to a gene; V was cut back by 5 bases and J by 8 bases. The CDR3 runs to 13 residues. CDR3 bases: TGTGCCAGCAGTCCGGAAGACAGGGGAAAGCAGTACTTC. It translates to CASSPEDRGKQYF.

The rearrangement links TRBV4-3 to TRBJ2-7; 7 bases fit TRBD1. The length of the CDR3 is 16 residues. The germline CDR1 and CDR2 sequences are LGHNA and YSLEER. With 1 base clipped from V and 0 bases from J, the junction kept 6 bases outside the gene matches. CDR3 sequence (DNA): TGCGCCAGCAGCCAAGCTTGGACAGGAACCTCCTACGAGCAGTACTTC. Translation gives CASSQAWTGTSYEQYF.

The rearrangement links TRBV6-5 to TRBJ1-2; the D is unclear. With 0 bases removed from V and 3 bases from J, the gap between germline ends came to 8 bases. CDR1 MNHEY and CDR2 SVGAGI come from the germline V gene. The CDR3 loop spans 14 amino acids. The CDR3 nucleotides are TGTGCCAGCAGTTACTCCCCCCAATACTATGGCTACACCTTC. As protein: CASSYSPQYYGYTF.

The chain is built from TRBV30 and TRBJ1-1; a weak D match, TRBD1 (5 bases). Germline-derived CDR1 and CDR2 are GTSNPN and SVGIG (reference sequence). This CDR3 comprises 18 residues. Trimming removed 8 bases from V and 1 base from J, with 29 bases in between. Written as DNA, the CDR3 is TGTGCCCGGAAAAGGTGGCTTTCAGGGCAGGACGAGAACACTGAAGCTTTCTTT. Amino acids: CARKRWLSGQDENTEAFF.

V and J are TRBV6-1 and TRBJ1-2; no clear D gene. Germline values: CDR1 MNHNS, CDR2 SASEGT. V lost 1 base, J lost 7 bases, and 13 bases lay in between. There are 14 residues in the CDR3. The CDR3 here is CASSEGASAFGYTF. DNA of the CDR3: TGTGCCAGCAGTGAAGGGGCAAGTGCGTTTGGCTACACCTTC.

V usage is TRBV4-3 and J usage is TRBJ2-3; 8 bases agree with TRBD2. This CDR3 spans 16 amino acids. V shed 0 bases, J shed 0 bases, and the junction held 2 bases outside the gene matches. Germline CDR1 LGHNA, CDR2 YSLEER. CDR3 in DNA: TGCGCCAGCAGCCAAGATAGCGGGACCAGCACAGATACGCAGTATTTT. It encodes CASSQDSGTSTDTQYF.

The chain has TRBV2 and TRBJ2-1; no clear D gene. Trimming took off 5 bases at V and 8 bases at J, with 4 bases between the two ends. This CDR3 is 10 amino acids long. Germline CDR1 is SNHLY and CDR2 is FYNNEI. The CDR3 reads CASSFDEQFF. The CDR3 DNA is TGTGCCAGCAGTTTCGATGAGCAGTTCTTC.

The J gene is TRBJ2-3, the V gene TRBV7-2; maybe TRBD1 (6 bases). This CDR3 region has 15 residues. V was clipped by 0 bases and J by 5 bases, with 12 bases between them. CDR1 and CDR2 (germline): SGHTA, FQGNSA. CDR3: CASSLAGASGDTQYF. In DNA form, the CDR3 reads TGTGCCAGCAGCTTAGCGGGGGCCAGTGGAGATACGCAGTATTTT.